This is a list of T cell receptor beta chains from one sample in a study of T cells expressing NK-cell markers. With the 5' RACE reads reprocessed, TCRdb shows one record per CDR3 protein and no DNA. Its listing shows 150,000 to 180,000 distinct CDR3 sequences. Sequencing was done on a sample of blood T cells: a sorted CD56 or NKG2C T cell subset, CD4+ or CD8+ T cells, or bulk PBMC T cells (not recorded which). The receptors were sampled from a woman aged 45-65 years in good health. CDR3s include the opening cysteine and the closing phenylalanine or tryptophan. The order of the fields is J gene, V gene, CDR3 protein.

j_call: TRBJ2-2; v_call: TRBV4-1; cdr3_aa: CASSPGPITGELFF
j_call: TRBJ1-1; v_call: TRBV5-1; cdr3_aa: CASTLGTADEAFF
j_call: TRBJ2-5; v_call: TRBV5-1; cdr3_aa: CASSLDGHRKETQYF
j_call: TRBJ2-5; v_call: TRBV29-1; cdr3_aa: CSVDGTSGSLSETQYF
j_call: TRBJ1-6; v_call: TRBV18; cdr3_aa: CASSPVGTPNSPLHF
j_call: TRBJ1-3; v_call: TRBV7-9; cdr3_aa: CASSLGESGNTIYF
j_call: TRBJ2-3; v_call: TRBV7-2; cdr3_aa: CASSLVRDRNTDTQYF
j_call: TRBJ2-7; v_call: TRBV7-9; cdr3_aa: CASRPASDSYEQYF
j_call: TRBJ2-5; v_call: TRBV19; cdr3_aa: CASSIRDRGLNQETQYF
j_call: TRBJ1-1; v_call: TRBV4-1; cdr3_aa: CASSQSRRADTEAFF
j_call: TRBJ2-2; v_call: TRBV5-1; cdr3_aa: CASFEPGLAGRNTGELFF
j_call: TRBJ2-2; v_call: TRBV21-1; cdr3_aa: CASSKAHSPNTGELFF
j_call: TRBJ1-1; v_call: TRBV6-5; cdr3_aa: CASIIAGGETFF
j_call: TRBJ2-7; v_call: TRBV3-1; cdr3_aa: CASSPQWGPVIEQYF
j_call: TRBJ2-3; v_call: TRBV12-3/TRBV12-4; cdr3_aa: CASVGVPTDTQYF
j_call: TRBJ2-7; v_call: TRBV5-1; cdr3_aa: CASSLVGGGAYEQYF
j_call: TRBJ1-1; v_call: TRBV4-1; cdr3_aa: CASSQGASAEAFF
j_call: TRBJ1-1; v_call: TRBV3-1; cdr3_aa: CASSQVSDNTEAFF
j_call: TRBJ1-4; v_call: TRBV5-1; cdr3_aa: CASSPRDSEYEKLFF
j_call: TRBJ1-6; v_call: TRBV20-1; cdr3_aa: CSARARFAYNSPLHF
j_call: TRBJ2-1; v_call: TRBV6-2/TRBV6-3; cdr3_aa: CASSYSSEQFF
j_call: TRBJ2-1; v_call: TRBV13; cdr3_aa: CASNIAGTYNEQFF
j_call: TRBJ1-4; v_call: TRBV6-2/TRBV6-3; cdr3_aa: CASSSYYDRLQRDEKLFF
j_call: TRBJ1-3; v_call: TRBV3-1; cdr3_aa: CASSQDPYGNTIYF
j_call: TRBJ2-5; v_call: TRBV19; cdr3_aa: CASSIAPGARQTQYF
j_call: TRBJ2-7; v_call: TRBV27; cdr3_aa: CASSLTGNNYEQYF